Below, 14 T cell receptor beta chains from the same sample are listed, as sequenced in a study of identical twins. TCRdb ran MiXCR on the 5' RACE reads and lists one entry per CDR3 protein. In the table there are roughly 570,000 distinct CDR3 sequences, approximately 9.6% of which are singletons. The sample was also reused in another study, on yellow fever vaccine responses in identical twins.

Source material: PBMCs. Every receptor here comes from a woman aged 18-29 years in good health.

The V gene is TRBV20-1, the J gene TRBJ2-3, with D perhaps matching TRBD2 (6 bases). V was clipped by 7 bases and J by 5 bases, with 10 bases between them. Germline assignment: CDR1 DFQATT and CDR2 SNEGSKA (reference sequence). The CDR3 extends over 11 amino acids. In nucleotides, the CDR3 is TGCAGTGAAGGACTACTAGATACGCAGTATTTT. Its protein product is CSEGLLDTQYF.

The chain employs TRBV12-3 or TRBV12-4 and TRBJ2-3, with 11 bases identical to TRBD1. J gave up 5 bases and V 4 bases, and 11 bases lay outside the gene matches. The CDR3 has 17 amino acids. This CDR3 reads CASSSQVGQGAGDTQYF. CDR3 DNA: TGTGCCAGCAGTTCTCAGGTTGGACAGGGGGCCGGAGATACGCAGTATTTT.

This chain joins TRBV5-1 and TRBJ2-7; 7 bases line up with TRBD2. Germline V gives CDR1 SGHRS, CDR2 YFSETQ. V shed 0 bases, J shed 3 bases, and the junction held 12 bases outside the gene matches. The CDR3 consists of 17 residues. The CDR3 sequence is CASSLGFGLAENYEQYF. The CDR3 DNA sequence: TGCGCCAGCAGCTTGGGATTTGGGCTAGCGGAAAACTACGAGCAGTACTTC.

The chain couples TRBV3-1 to TRBJ2-2, with TRBD1 identical over 10 bases. This CDR3 region has 17 residues. The germline gives CDR1 LGHDT, CDR2 YNNKEL (reference sequence). V trimming: 2 bases; J trimming: 5 bases; junction bases outside the gene matches: 8. CDR3 DNA sequence: TGTGCCAGCAGCCAATCGTCCGGGACAGGGGTTACCGGGGAGCTGTTTTTT. Translation: CASSQSSGTGVTGELFF.

At least ten counts were recorded for this clonotype. The chain employs TRBV5-5 and TRBJ1-2; D gene unclear. The CDR3 runs to 18 residues. Germline V gene sequence: CDR1 SGHKS, CDR2 YYEKEE (reference sequence). The V gene lost 0 bases and the J gene lost 4 bases, with 22 bases spanning the gap. The CDR3 loop reads CASSLVAGDPIGAYGYTF. The CDR3 DNA sequence: TGTGCCAGCAGCTTGGTTGCAGGAGACCCGATCGGCGCCTATGGCTACACCTTC.

In this sample, this clonotype turned up many times. This chain uses TRBV9 with TRBJ2-3; D is unclear. The CDR3 is made up of 12 amino acids. V dropped 0 bases and J dropped 5 bases, with 4 bases sitting between them. Germline V CDR1 and CDR2: SGDLS, YYNGEE. The CDR3 loop is CASSVVGDTQYF. Written as DNA, the CDR3 is TGTGCCAGCAGCGTAGTTGGAGATACGCAGTATTTT. The full variable domain, rest sourced from reference TRBV9 and TRBJ2-3, is DSGVTQTPKHLITATGQRVTLRCSPRSGDLSVYWYQQSLDQGLQFLIQYYNGEERAKGNILERFSAQQFPDLHSELNLSSLELGDSALYFCASSVVGDTQYFGPGTRLTVL.

This clonotype was seen many times. V is TRBV5-6 and J is TRBJ1-5; D unresolved. The CDR3 extends over 15 amino acids. CDR1 and CDR2 from the germline V gene are SGHDT and YYEEEE. The V end lost 4 bases, the J end lost 5 bases, and 16 bases lay between the germline ends. CDR3 in DNA: TGTGCCAGCAGCCGGAGGGCGGGGTTGGATCAGCCCCAGCATTTT. Amino acids: CASSRRAGLDQPQHF. The full variable domain, its missing parts supplied by reference TRBV5-6 and TRBJ1-5, is DAGVTQSPTHLIKTRGQQVTLRCSPKSGHDTVSWYQQALGQGPQFIFQYYEEEERQRGNFPDRFSGHQFPNYSSELNVNALLLGDSALYLCASSRRAGLDQPQHFGDGTRLSIL.

This rearrangement joins TRBV3-1 to TRBJ2-1, with 10 bases aligning to TRBD1. Germline V gives CDR1 LGHDT, CDR2 YNNKEL (reference sequence). CDR3 size: 17 residues. Germline trimming cut 1 base from V and 6 bases from J; bases unmatched to any gene: 9. CDR3 sequence (DNA): TGTGCCAGCAGCCAAGTACTGTGGACAGGGGGTTTCAATGAGCAGTTCTTC. Amino acids: CASSQVLWTGGFNEQFF.

This clonotype was picked up many times. The chain recombines TRBV3-1 with TRBJ2-1; TRBD2 agrees at 9 bases. Losses at the gene ends were 0 bases for V and 8 bases for J; bases not matched to a gene: 17. The CDR3 consists of 19 residues. CDR1 is LGHDT, CDR2 YNNKEL, per germline (reference sequence). Here the CDR3 DNA reads TGTGCCAGCAGCCAAGATATTGGGCAAGAGGCTAGCGGGATGCATGAGCAGTTCTTC. Its translation: CASSQDIGQEASGMHEQFF.

This clonotype appeared a few times. The CDR3 spells CASSQEREGASNEQFF. The CDR3 region has the DNA TGTGCCAGCAGCCAAGAGCGGGAGGGCGCCTCCAATGAGCAGTTCTTC. The chain joins TRBV4-2 to TRBJ2-1; 9 bases are a match to TRBD2. J was trimmed by 6 bases and V by 0 bases; bases with no gene match: 6. Looked up from germline, CDR1 is LGHNA and CDR2 is YNFKEQ. This CDR3 spans 16 amino acids.

This sequence joins TRBV7-9 and TRBJ2-1, with 9 bases matching TRBD2. This CDR3 spans 16 amino acids. With V trimmed by 4 bases and J by 2 bases, 6 bases remained unmatched. Germline V gene sequence: CDR1 SEHNR, CDR2 FQNEAQ (reference sequence). The CDR3 here is CASSSPGLAPYNEQFF. CDR3 sequence (DNA): TGTGCCAGCAGCTCTCCGGGACTAGCCCCCTACAATGAGCAGTTCTTC.

This rearrangement joins TRBV4-3 to TRBJ2-2, with D uncertain. V was trimmed by 4 bases and J by 6 bases, leaving 12 bases between them. The length of the CDR3 is 14 residues. Germline CDR1 and CDR2: LGHNA and YSLEER. For the CDR3, the DNA is TGCGCCAGCAGCCGTGATTCGGGTGCCGGGGAGCTGTTTTTT. Its protein is CASSRDSGAGELFF.

This clonotype was seen a handful of times. V and J are TRBV20-1 and TRBJ1-6; 10 positions match TRBD1. This CDR3 is 13 amino acids long. The V segment lost 3 bases and the J segment 10 bases; nucleotides outside the gene matches: 3. Germline assignment: CDR1 DFQATT and CDR2 SNEGSKA (reference sequence). The CDR3 loop reads CSARTGGRSPLHF. CDR3 sequence (DNA): TGCAGTGCTAGGACAGGGGGCAGATCACCCCTCCACTTT.

This clonotype appeared a single time. This rearrangement joins TRBV28 to TRBJ2-1, with D possibly being TRBD2 (5 bases). The CDR3 runs to 15 residues. Trimming shortened V by 10 bases and J by 1 base, and 17 bases separated the two germline ends. Germline lookup yields CDR1 MDHEN and CDR2 SYDVKM. CDR3 sequence: CAMSPGLASYNEQFF. CDR3 sequence (DNA): TGTGCCATGAGCCCTGGACTCGCGTCCTACAATGAGCAGTTCTTC.